This section outlines one T cell receptor (beta chain) sequence together with its context. Its antigen is unknown. A second PCR of 7 to 11 cycles used a sample-barcoded 5' primer and a J-beta primer mix. All cDNA molecules were each tagged by a template-switch adaptor with 12 random nucleotides. TCRdb re-analysed the 5' RACE reads in MiXCR, keeping a single row per CDR3 protein. The sample has around 790,000 distinct CDR3 sequences, under 45% seen once. Donors were healthy Caucasian individuals from Russia aged about 6 to 90. Trimming at V came to 4 bases and at J to 3 bases, leaving 8 bases not matched to a gene. Germline V CDR1 and CDR2: DFQATT, SNEGSKA (reference sequence). CDR3 length equals 16 residues. These data originate in a study of blood T cells in healthy people across ages. Study results and limitations: Per million T cells, TCR beta diversity dropped roughly linearly as age increased.

Material: blood. The TCR comes from a man between 60 and 75 years old in good health. The J gene is TRBJ2-7, the V gene TRBV20-1; 14 nucleotides line up with TRBD2. The CDR3 here is CSATTSGRDLSYEQYF. CDR3 sequence (DNA): TGCAGTGCTACGACTAGCGGGAGGGACCTGAGCTACGAGCAGTACTTC.